This TCR beta chain appears in the sequencing data of a study of T cells after yellow fever vaccination. Overall study findings and caveats: The secondary response showed a weaker magnitude and a faster peak, day 5 versus 15.

The table lists this clonotype with a few counts. The target antigen is unknown. This CDR3 region has 13 residues. Trimming stripped 5 bases from V and 4 bases from J, with 12 bases between. Germline V lookup: CDR1 SGHTA, CDR2 FQGNSA. One entry per CDR3 protein results from TCRdb running MiXCR on the 5' RACE reads. The sample carries around 320,000 distinct CDR3 sequences, approximately 12% recorded once. The clonotype was recovered from a man younger than 35 who received the YFV17D yellow fever vaccine. The genes are TRBV7-2 and TRBJ2-7, with no clear D. Specimen: CD4+ T cells sorted from PBMCs, collected 45 days after the yellow fever booster vaccination. The CDR3 nucleotides read TGTGCCAGCAGCCCCCAGCTAGGGTACGAGCAGTACTTC. Its protein product is CASSPQLGYEQYF.